Below are 5 T cell receptor beta chains sequenced from a single sample in a study of control samples from healthy donors and cancer patients. Repertoires were generated with immunoSEQ multiplex PCR, while TCRdb's copy carries only in-frame clones and drops some. In the table there are fewer than 15,000 clones, 94% of which are singletons. The sample taken for sequencing was PBMCs. Receptors were obtained from a man between 65 and 85 years old with head and neck cancer.

This clone was counted a single time. The gene calls are TRBV5-1 and TRBJ2-1; TRBD2 matches at 11 bases. V shed 1 base and J 5 bases; nucleotides not matched to a gene: 8. Germline V gene sequence: CDR1 SGHRS, CDR2 YFSETQ. The CDR3 runs to 17 residues. The chain's CDR3 is CASSLFVSGGANNEQFF. In DNA, the CDR3 is TGCGCCAGCAGCTTGTTCGTTAGCGGGGGGGCTAACAATGAGCAGTTCTTC.

Concerning this clone: Other DNA variants within this sample encode the same CDR3. The CDR3 DNA reads TGTGCCAGCAGCCCAGGGACAGGGCGCTACGAGCAGTACTTC. Protein sequence: CASSPGTGRYEQYF. The chain employs TRBV6-5 and TRBJ2-7; TRBD1 aligns across 9 bases. This CDR3 spans 14 amino acids. J lost 3 bases, V lost 6 bases, and 6 bases had no gene match. CDR1 is MNHEY, CDR2 SVGAGI, per germline.

The rearrangement joins TRBV29-1 to TRBJ2-3; the D is unclear. Looked up from germline, CDR1 is SQVTM and CDR2 is ANQGSEA. Trimming took off 0 bases at V and 1 base at J, with 5 bases between the two ends. The CDR3 extends over 13 amino acids. Here the CDR3 reads CSVEDGGTDTQYF. As DNA, the CDR3 is TGCAGCGTTGAAGATGGTGGCACAGATACGCAGTATTTT.

The chain has TRBV12-5 and TRBJ1-6; D might be TRBD1 (5 bases). Germline-derived CDR1 and CDR2 are LGHNT and FRNRAP. V lost 0 bases to trimming and J lost 7 bases, with 10 bases between them. The CDR3 sequence is 15 residues long. CDR3 bases: TGTGCTAGTGGTTTGGTAATGGGGGTCAATTCACCCCTCCACTTT. Amino acid sequence: CASGLVMGVNSPLHF.

This sequence joins TRBV11-2 and TRBJ2-2, with D perhaps TRBD2 (6 bases). Germline V gene sequence: CDR1 SGHAT, CDR2 FQNNGV. The V gene lost 3 bases and the J gene lost 2 bases, with 19 bases spanning the gap. This CDR3 contains 18 residues. This chain's CDR3 is CASSFGGWGTSNTGELFF. CDR3 nucleotides: TGTGCCAGCAGCTTTGGTGGTTGGGGGACTTCAAACACCGGGGAGCTGTTTTTT.